This T cell receptor (beta chain) was recorded in a study of glioma-infiltrating T cells after dendritic cell vaccination. Study-level background: Treatment, given 2003 to 2012, was autologous tumor lysate-pulsed dendritic cell vaccination. Dendritic cells derived from monocytes and pulsed with autologous tumor lysate formed the vaccine. Study-wide results and limits: Only a small number of patients had complete blood and tumor samples.

PBMC were collected before vaccination, two weeks after the third vaccination, and at progression. The CDR3 extends over 11 amino acids. Trimming shortened V by 7 bases and J by 2 bases, and 5 bases separated the two germline ends. Germline assignment: CDR1 ENHRY and CDR2 SYGVKD. Regarding this clone: Its antigen is not known.

Sequenced by immunoSEQ multiplex PCR; TCRdb stores in-frame clones only, minus some. The sample has about 92,000 clones, 85% to 90% seen once; the top ten hold approximately 14%. This chain links TRBV10-3 with TRBJ2-5, with unresolved D. Sample: blood, taken before dendritic cell vaccination. The clonotype originates from a human donor with glioblastoma. The CDR3 spells CAIITQETQYF. Written as DNA, the CDR3 is TGTGCCATCATCACACAAGAGACCCAGTACTTC.